This TCR beta chain emerged from a study of T cells expressing NK-cell markers. Per the germline V gene, CDR1 is SGHNT and CDR2 is YENEEA. The CDR3 is 16 amino acids. From its re-call of the 5' RACE reads, TCRdb lists each CDR3 protein once, without DNA. Listed are some 150,000 distinct CDR3 sequences; roughly 12% falls within the top ten. Sequencing was done on a sample of blood T cells: a sorted CD56 or NKG2C T cell subset, CD4+ or CD8+ T cells, or bulk PBMC T cells (not recorded which). The J gene is TRBJ2-1, the V gene TRBV11-3; TCRdb picks TRBD2, but there is no DNA to check that call. The receptor comes from a man between 18 and 35 years old in good health. The CDR3: CASSHSKRASYNEQFF.